The subject of this entry is one T cell receptor beta chain. Its specific antigen is unknown. No quality values exist for individual bases; no much larger clone is one base distant. This entry is derived from a study of lymphopenia after photon versus proton radiotherapy (dated by TCRdb to between 2017 and 2020). For the study in its entirety: Photon and proton radiation therapy were compared by the study for their immunological effects in patients with gastrointestinal tumors who developed high-grade lymphopenia. The goal of the study was to describe how the two radiation modalities differ in their effects on the immune system. A cohort of approximately 20 patients with gastrointestinal tumors who received either photon or proton therapy and subsequently developed lymphopenia was included. The research as a whole found: Across the cohort, a larger post-nadir drop in TCR diversity was inversely correlated with overall survival time among patients who died. After the lymphocyte count nadir, photon-treated repertoires showed oligoclonal expansion, especially of CD8+ Temra cells, which drove the drop in diversity. The survival association was examined only in patients who died, and the authors described better survival with proton therapy as a possibility, not as a demonstrated result. During treatment, patients who received proton therapy stayed relatively stable, whereas patients who received photon therapy lost naive T cells and TCR diversity and gained effector/memory populations.

Via the germline V gene (reference sequence), CDR1 is MNHNY and CDR2 SVGAGI. The V and J ends are trimmed by 11 bases and 4 bases, leaving 20 bases between them. CDR3 length: 14 amino acids, cysteine to phenylalanine. Only the CDR3 portion is preserved as DNA: 42 bases, with reading frame beginning at the first base. The library was generated by the immunoSEQ multiplex PCR assay. T cell repertoires were profiled by deep sequencing of rearranged TCR beta loci, alongside multiparametric flow cytometry. Entries here come from immuneACCESS through TCRdb and include only in-frame sequences with V and J called. Some clones fail to appear in such tables; in the studies checked, an unresolved V gene covers under half of the shortfall, and the cause of the remainder is unknown. The sample has 50,000 to 60,000 clones on record, 92% of them singletons. Under 20% of the sample lies in the top ten.

The sample here was peripheral blood, taken from a patient treated with photon-based radiotherapy. This chain is built from TRBV6-6 and TRBJ1-2; there is no confident call for the D gene. This receptor was taken from a woman aged 40 to 50 with cholangiocarcinoma. The base sequence is TGTGCCGCCCTCCGGGAGGACGGATTCTATGGCTACACCTTC. The translation is CAALREDGFYGYTF.